The 24 T cell receptor beta chains reported below all come from one sample, sequenced in a study of cytomegalovirus exposure and HLA in healthy donors. PCR primers comprised 60 Vbeta and 13 Jbeta primers. Sequencing was performed with immunoSEQ multiplex PCR; in TCRdb, only in-frame clones are kept and a portion is missing. The data show 95,000 or so clones, about 77% seen once. The material sequenced was PBMCs. All receptors derive from a woman in her 40s in good health and CMV-seronegative.

This sequence joins TRBV6-1 and TRBJ2-3, with D possibly TRBD2 on 5 matching bases. V was pared by 6 bases and J by 5 bases, with 12 bases between. Germline assignment: CDR1 MNHNS and CDR2 SASEGT. The CDR3 covers 13 residues. The CDR3 loop reads CASSTHGVDTQYF. The CDR3 coding sequence is TGTGCCAGCAGCACTCACGGGGTAGATACGCAGTATTTT.

CDR3 in DNA: TGTGCCAGCAGCTTAAAAGCCCCGAATTCACCCCTCCACTTT. Its protein is CASSLKAPNSPLHF. The genes are TRBV7-3 and TRBJ1-6, with D hard to call. This CDR3 has 14 amino acids. Germline values: CDR1 SGHTA, CDR2 FQGTGA. Trimming left V 1 base short and J 7 bases short, with 8 bases between.

This clone was seen more than once but under ten times. V usage is TRBV2 and J usage is TRBJ1-1, with 8 bases fitting TRBD1. The CDR3 sequence is 15 residues long. J gave up 1 base and V 4 bases, and 5 bases lay outside the gene matches. Germline V gene data show CDR1 as SNHLY and CDR2 as FYNNEI. This CDR3 is CASSALGQGNTEAFF. The CDR3 region has the DNA TGTGCCAGCAGTGCACTTGGACAGGGGAACACTGAAGCTTTCTTT.

In nucleotides, the CDR3 is TGTGCCAGTAGTGGCAACACTGAAGCTTTCTTT. It specifies CASSGNTEAFF. The chain couples TRBV19 to TRBJ1-1; no definite D call. Looked up from germline, CDR1 is LNHDA and CDR2 is SQIVND (reference sequence). V dropped 5 bases and J dropped 2 bases, with 3 bases sitting between them. This CDR3 has 11 residues.

The V call is TRBV4-3, the J call TRBJ1-3; TRBD1 is a possible D gene (5 bases). With 1 base removed from V and 3 bases from J, the gap between germline ends came to 13 bases. Germline V gives CDR1 LGHNA, CDR2 YSLEER. This CDR3 contains 16 residues. Here the CDR3 DNA reads TGCGCCAGCAGCCAAGGTCCTGGGGCTGGTGGAAACACCATATATTTT. Its translation: CASSQGPGAGGNTIYF.

The chain employs TRBV18 and TRBJ1-5, with 9 bases fitting TRBD1. J lost 8 bases, V lost 5 bases, and 7 bases had no gene match. Germline loops: CDR1 KGHSH, CDR2 LQKENI. This CDR3 has 14 residues. CDR3 in DNA: TGTGCCAGCTCAGCCGGGACAGGGTACGAGCCCCAGCATTTT. Residues: CASSAGTGYEPQHF.

CDR3 bases: TGTGCCAGCTCACCAGCGACAGGGGGAAACACTGAAGCTTTCTTT. It specifies CASSPATGGNTEAFF. This chain uses TRBV18 with TRBJ1-1; TRBD1 aligns across 9 bases. V gave up 2 bases and J gave up 2 bases; unmatched junction bases: 3. This CDR3 comprises 15 residues. Per the germline V gene, CDR1 is KGHSH and CDR2 is LQKENI.

The V gene is TRBV4-1, the J gene TRBJ2-1; 10 positions match TRBD2. CDR3 length equals 16 residues. CDR1 is MGHRA, CDR2 YSYEKL, per germline. The V gene end was trimmed by 0 bases and the J gene end by 7 bases; junction bases not matched to a gene: 6. CDR3 region: CASSQEWTSGRNEQFF. CDR3 bases: TGCGCCAGCAGCCAAGAATGGACTAGCGGAAGGAATGAGCAGTTCTTC.

Details on this clone: This is likely a read error, given that the CDR3 carries no conserved phenylalanine or tryptophan at its end. No DNA is shown, since the ends of the CDR3 on it are uncertain; the CDR3 is the one TCRdb lists. V gene TRBV19 combines with J gene TRBJ1-1; no check of the table's D call, TRBD1, against the DNA was made. CDR1 is LNHDA, CDR2 SQIVND, per germline (reference sequence). The CDR3 adds up to 15 amino acids, both ends counted. CDR3 residues: CASSIGQGRNTEALV.

The V gene is TRBV6-5, the J gene TRBJ1-1, with 8 positions matching TRBD1. CDR1 MNHEY and CDR2 SVGAGI come from the germline V gene. This CDR3 is built from 15 residues. The V segment lost 4 bases and the J segment 5 bases; nucleotides outside the gene matches: 9. CDR3 DNA: TGTGCCAGCAGTTTCCGACAGGGGTGGAGGACTGAAGCTTTCTTT. It codes for CASSFRQGWRTEAFF.

The table lists this clone with a few counts. The V call is TRBV9, the J call TRBJ2-5; D remains ambiguous. TRBJ2-7 matches the DNA end more closely, so the J call is doubtful. The CDR3 has 13 amino acids. Germline CDR1 and CDR2: SGDLS and YYNGEE. The CDR3 protein is CASSVYPNYEQYF. Here the CDR3 DNA reads TGTGCCAGCAGCGTATACCCCAACTACGAGCAGTACTTC.

The V and J genes are TRBV6-1 and TRBJ1-2; D is perhaps TRBD1 (6 bases). CDR3 size: 14 residues. Trimming stripped 7 bases from V and 8 bases from J, with 20 bases between. The germline V gene encodes CDR1 MNHNS and CDR2 SASEGT. The CDR3 nucleotides are TGTGCCAGCATTCCCCAGGGGAAGATTGGGGGCTACACCTTC. Translating gives CASIPQGKIGGYTF.

The gene calls are TRBV4-3 and TRBJ1-2; possible D gene TRBD1, 5 bases. Trimming pared 6 bases from V and 14 bases from J, leaving 25 bases between. CDR1 LGHNA and CDR2 YSLEER come from the germline V gene. The CDR3 contains 14 residues. The CDR3 DNA reads TGCGCCAGCAGTCGCACATTTCCCGGGGGTCCGGGGACCTTC. Amino acids: CASSRTFPGGPGTF.

The chain uses TRBV7-2 and TRBJ1-6, with D hard to call. This CDR3 comprises 14 residues. Germline V gene sequence: CDR1 SGHTA, CDR2 FQGNSA. V was cut by 1 base and J by 4 bases, with 5 bases left in between. CDR3: CASSLDSYNSPLHF. CDR3 DNA sequence: TGTGCCAGCAGCTTAGACAGTTATAATTCACCCCTCCACTTT.

The CDR3 reads CASSEDEAFF. CDR3 bases: TGTGCCAGCAGCGAGGATGAAGCTTTCTTT. V and J are TRBV6-1 and TRBJ1-1; D gene uncertain. The CDR3 loop spans 10 amino acids. V was trimmed by 6 bases and J by 7 bases, leaving 6 bases between them. Germline assignment: CDR1 MNHNS and CDR2 SASEGT.

The chain joins TRBV6-5 to TRBJ2-7; TRBD2 matches 11 bases. Germline lookup yields CDR1 MNHEY and CDR2 SVGAGI. This CDR3 spans 13 amino acids. The junction had 0 bases not matched to a gene; V was cut back by 7 bases and J by 1 base. CDR3: CASIAGGSYEQYF. The DNA of the CDR3 is TGTGCCAGCATAGCGGGGGGGTCCTACGAGCAGTACTTC.

The chain uses TRBV5-4 and TRBJ1-2; TRBD1 aligns across 7 bases. The length of the CDR3 is 14 residues. CDR1 and CDR2 (germline): SGHNT, YYREEE (reference sequence). With V trimmed by 4 bases and J by 3 bases, 6 bases remained unmatched. The CDR3 DNA reads TGTGCCAGCAGCCCGACAGGGTATTACTATGGCTACACCTTC. It codes for CASSPTGYYYGYTF.

The chain carries TRBV6-6 and TRBJ2-7; 12 bases map to TRBD1. With 2 bases clipped from V and 9 bases from J, the junction kept 8 bases outside the gene matches. This CDR3 has 15 residues. CDR1 is MNHNY and CDR2 is SVGAGI in the germline V gene (reference sequence). The CDR3 DNA reads TGTGCCAGCAGTTACCCGGGACAGGGGGCATTGGGGCAGTACTTC. It specifies CASSYPGQGALGQYF.

The chain has TRBV11-1 and TRBJ2-1; possible D gene TRBD1, 5 bases. V lost 5 bases and J lost 4, with 18 bases in between. This CDR3 is built from 16 residues. Germline V lookup: CDR1 SGHAT, CDR2 FQDESV (reference sequence). In DNA form, the CDR3 reads TGTGCCAGCAGCCCAGAGTACAGGTATTTTTACAATGAGCAGTTCTTC. This gives the protein CASSPEYRYFYNEQFF. Combining the CDR3 with reference TRBV11-1 and TRBJ2-1 gives the whole variable domain EAEVAQSPRYKITEKSQAVAFWCDPISGHATLYWYRQILGQGPELLVQFQDESVVDDSQLPKDRFSAERLKGVDSTLKIQPAELGDSAMYLCASSPEYRYFYNEQFFGPGTRLTVL.

V is TRBV9 and J is TRBJ2-6; 7 nucleotides match TRBD1. J gave up 0 bases and V 4 bases, and 10 bases lay outside the gene matches. The CDR3 is 18 amino acids. The V gene's germline CDR1 is SGDLS and CDR2 YYNGEE. CDR3 DNA: TGTGCCAGCAGCCCCCGACAGGGTGGGGCCTCTGGGGCCAACGTCCTGACTTTC. Its translation: CASSPRQGGASGANVLTF.

The rearrangement uses TRBV4-3 and TRBJ1-2; D is uncertain. Trimming shortened V by 4 bases and J by 8 bases, and 20 bases separated the two germline ends. CDR1 and CDR2 (germline): LGHNA, YSLEER. This CDR3 has 15 residues. The CDR3 sequence is CASSPNHGESSGYTF. CDR3 sequence (DNA): TGCGCCAGCAGCCCCAACCACGGGGAGTCCTCCGGCTACACCTTC.

The chain has TRBV2 and TRBJ2-5; possibly TRBD2 for D (6 bases). Trimming removed 3 bases from V and 4 bases from J, with 15 bases in between. The length of the CDR3 is 15 residues. Germline loops: CDR1 SNHLY, CDR2 FYNNEI. CDR3 sequence (DNA): TGTGCCAGCAGTGATGTGGGGGGTAGAGGAGAGACCCAGTACTTC. It codes for CASSDVGGRGETQYF.

The chain employs TRBV2 and TRBJ1-6; 8 bases line up with TRBD1. This CDR3 spans 15 amino acids. Trimming took 6 bases from V and 8 from J; bases not matched to a gene: 9. Germline values: CDR1 SNHLY, CDR2 FYNNEI. CDR3 loop: CASRAPTGADSPLHF. CDR3 nucleotides: TGTGCCAGCAGAGCGCCGACAGGGGCTGATTCACCCCTCCACTTT.

This clone was found once. V is TRBV29-1 and J is TRBJ1-2; a possible D gene is TRBD1 (5 bases). V shed 6 bases and J shed 8 bases, with 16 bases lying between them. The CDR3 consists of 12 residues. Looked up from germline, CDR1 is SQVTM and CDR2 is ANQGSEA. CDR3 in amino acids: CSVQGLPVGYTF. The CDR3 DNA follows: TGCAGCGTCCAGGGACTACCAGTGGGCTACACCTTC. Combining the CDR3 with reference TRBV29-1 and TRBJ1-2 gives the whole variable domain SAVISQKPSRDICQRGTSLTIQCQVDSQVTMMFWYRQQPGQSLTLIATANQGSEATYESGFVIDKFPISRPNLTFSTLTVSNMSPEDSSIYLCSVQGLPVGYTFGSGTRLTVV.